This T cell receptor beta chain was documented in a study of shared clonotypes between healthy human individuals. The CDR3 covers 15 residues. Trimming took 5 bases from V and 10 from J; bases not matched to a gene: 9. Germline values: CDR1 MDHEN, CDR2 SYDVKM. Only CD45RO-negative cells positively selected for CCR7 counted as naive CD8 cells, so terminally differentiated effector memory CD45RA+ cells were excluded. The method was immunoSEQ multiplex PCR; TCRdb's version includes in-frame clones alone and lacks a portion of them. Altogether roughly 550,000 clones are present, around 95% being singletons, with the ten largest covering about 0.11%. A word on this clone: Its antigen is not known.

Findings and limits, study-wide: With few donors, the genetic and exposure-history diversity represented was limited.

The sequencing sample was made of naive CD8+ T cells sorted from blood. The sequence was collected from a woman under 40 in good health. The V gene is TRBV28, the J gene TRBJ2-1, with TRBD2 matching over 12 bases. DNA for the CDR3: TGTGCCAGCAGTCTCCCGACTAGCGGGAGTGGCGAGCAGTTCTTC. This codes for CASSLPTSGSGEQFF.